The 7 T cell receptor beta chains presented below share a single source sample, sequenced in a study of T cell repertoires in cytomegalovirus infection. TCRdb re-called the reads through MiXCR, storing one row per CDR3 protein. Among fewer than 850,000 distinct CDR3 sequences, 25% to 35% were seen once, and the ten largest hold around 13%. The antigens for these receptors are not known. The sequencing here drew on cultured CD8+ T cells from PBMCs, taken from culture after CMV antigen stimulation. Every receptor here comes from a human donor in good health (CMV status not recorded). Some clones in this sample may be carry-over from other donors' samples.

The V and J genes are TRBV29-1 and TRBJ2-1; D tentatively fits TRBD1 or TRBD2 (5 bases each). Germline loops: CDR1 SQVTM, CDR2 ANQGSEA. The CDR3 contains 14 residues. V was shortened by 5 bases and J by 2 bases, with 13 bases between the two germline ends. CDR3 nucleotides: TGCAGCGTTTGGGGCGCGGGTACCTACAATGAGCAGTTCTTC. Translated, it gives CSVWGAGTYNEQFF.

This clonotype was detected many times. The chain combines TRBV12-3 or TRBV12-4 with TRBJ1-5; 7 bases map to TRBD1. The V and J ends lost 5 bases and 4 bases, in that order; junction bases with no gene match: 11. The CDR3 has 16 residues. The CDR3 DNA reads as TGTGCCAGCAGTCCTTCACGACAGGGAGCAAATCAGCCCCAGCATTTT. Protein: CASSPSRQGANQPQHF.

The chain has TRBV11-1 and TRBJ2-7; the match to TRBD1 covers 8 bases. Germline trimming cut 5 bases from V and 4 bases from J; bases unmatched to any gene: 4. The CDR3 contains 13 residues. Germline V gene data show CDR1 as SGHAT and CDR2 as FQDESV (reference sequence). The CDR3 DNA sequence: TGTGCCAGCAGCCGCCGACAGGGGTACGAGCAGTACGTC. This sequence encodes CASSRRQGYEQYV.

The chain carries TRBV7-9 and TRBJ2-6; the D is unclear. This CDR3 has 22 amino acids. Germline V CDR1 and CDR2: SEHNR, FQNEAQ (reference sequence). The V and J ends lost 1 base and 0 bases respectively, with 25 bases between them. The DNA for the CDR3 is TGTGCCAGCAGCTTAGTCCCTACCAGACGGCCGCCGCTCCTCTCTGGGGCCAACGTCCTGACTTTC. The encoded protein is CASSLVPTRRPPLLSGANVLTF.

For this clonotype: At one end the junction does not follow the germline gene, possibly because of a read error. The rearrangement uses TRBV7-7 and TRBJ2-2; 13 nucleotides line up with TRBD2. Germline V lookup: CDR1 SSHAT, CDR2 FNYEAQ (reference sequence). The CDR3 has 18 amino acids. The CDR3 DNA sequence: TGTGCTAGCAGCTTCCGACTAGCGGGGGGCACGAACACCGGGGAGCTGTTTTTT. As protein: CASSFRLAGGTNTGELFF.

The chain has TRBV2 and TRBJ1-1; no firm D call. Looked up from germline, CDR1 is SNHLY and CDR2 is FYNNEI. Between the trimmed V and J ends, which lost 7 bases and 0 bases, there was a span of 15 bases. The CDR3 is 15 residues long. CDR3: CASNRFGSMNTEAFF. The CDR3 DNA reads TGTGCCAGCAATCGGTTCGGCAGCATGAACACTGAAGCTTTCTTT.

The CDR3 DNA follows: TGTGCCAGCAGTTACTCGTTACTAGCGGGAGTGAATGAGCAGTTCTTC. This encodes CASSYSLLAGVNEQFF. The rearrangement joins TRBV6-6 to TRBJ2-1, with TRBD2 identical over 11 bases. This CDR3 spans 16 amino acids. Trimming at V came to 0 bases and at J to 7 bases, leaving 5 bases not matched to a gene. The germline gives CDR1 MNHNY, CDR2 SVGAGI (reference sequence).